The 5 T cell receptor beta chains listed next were all sequenced from one sample in a study of technical replicates of blood from several donors. TCRdb's copy holds only in-frame clones and misses some; the assay was immunoSEQ multiplex PCR. The profile shows approximately 50,000 clones, about 96% of them singletons. Sequencing was done on a sample of T cells isolated from PBMCs. The receptors come from a human donor in good health.

V and J are TRBV7-8 and TRBJ2-3, with 13 bases that match TRBD2. This CDR3 region has 20 residues. The germline V gene encodes CDR1 SGHVS and CDR2 FQNEAQ. V gave up 3 bases and J gave up 3 bases; unmatched junction bases: 15. The CDR3 DNA reads as TGTGCCAGCAGCTTCCTGGATATTAGGACTAGCGGGAGTATGACAGATACGCAGTATTTT. As protein: CASSFLDIRTSGSMTDTQYF.

The J gene is TRBJ2-7, the V gene TRBV11-2; 7 bases fit TRBD1. Germline CDR1 SGHAT, CDR2 FQNNGV. The CDR3 extends over 15 amino acids. V lost 5 bases to trimming and J lost 3 bases; unmatched junction nucleotides: 10. The CDR3 here is CASSLGTDPYYEQYF. The CDR3 nucleotides read TGTGCCAGCAGCCTCGGGACAGACCCATACTACGAGCAGTACTTC.

The chain is built from TRBV14 and TRBJ1-1, with TRBD1 matching 9 bases. CDR1 SGHDN and CDR2 FVKESK come from the germline V gene. With 5 bases clipped from V and 0 bases from J, the junction kept 4 bases outside the gene matches. This CDR3 is built from 15 residues. The CDR3 coding sequence is TGTGCCAGCAGCGGGACAGGGATCATGAACACTGAAGCTTTCTTT. Its protein is CASSGTGIMNTEAFF.

The gene calls are TRBV27 and TRBJ1-4, with unresolved D. With 8 bases removed from V and 8 bases from J, the gap between germline ends came to 12 bases. CDR1 is MNHEY and CDR2 is SMNVEV in the germline V gene (reference sequence). The CDR3 is made up of 12 amino acids. The CDR3 DNA reads as TGTGCCAGCGGTACGCGGGAAGAAAAACTGTTTTTT. Translation: CASGTREEKLFF. Supplemented by reference TRBV27 and TRBJ1-4, the full variable domain reads EAQVTQNPRYLITVTGKKLTVTCSQNMNHEYMSWYRQDPGLGLRQIYYSMNVEVTDKGDVPEGYKVSRKEKRNFPLILESPSPNQTSLYFCASGTREEKLFFGSGTQLSVL.

The V gene is TRBV19, the J gene TRBJ2-7; 8 bases map to TRBD2. The CDR3 is 16 amino acids. Germline values: CDR1 LNHDA, CDR2 SQIVND (reference sequence). J was trimmed by 4 bases and V by 3 bases; bases with no gene match: 11. The CDR3 here is CASSIGGSGTTYEQYF. In nucleotides, the CDR3 is TGTGCCAGTAGTATTGGTGGTAGCGGGACTACTTACGAGCAGTACTTC.